This T cell receptor beta chain appears in the sequencing data of a study of cytomegalovirus exposure and HLA in healthy donors. Study conclusions and caveats: Cytomegalovirus-associated status was assigned to 150 or so TCR beta chains.

With respect to this clone: Antigen unknown.

Clones were read by immunoSEQ multiplex PCR, and TCRdb kept only the in-frame ones, dropping some. The sample has about 160,000 clones, just under 90% seen once. Sequences were obtained from PBMCs. The receptor was isolated from a woman between 18 and 30 years old in good health and CMV-seropositive.

The CDR3 region has the DNA TGTGCCAGCAGTGAAACTCTAGCGACTAGCACAGATACGCAGTATTTT. Its protein is CASSETLATSTDTQYF. The chain links TRBV2 to TRBJ2-3; a weak D match, TRBD2 (6 bases). V was clipped by 2 bases and J by 0 bases, with 12 bases between them. Germline V gives CDR1 SNHLY, CDR2 FYNNEI. This CDR3 contains 16 residues.